These T cell receptor beta chains were read from a single sample in a study of shared clonotypes between healthy human individuals. TCRdb's table, derived via immunoSEQ multiplex PCR, lists solely in-frame clones and lacks some. Among some 1,400,000 clones listed, roughly 97% were seen once. Sequencing was done on a sample of naive CD4+ T cells sorted from blood. The receptor set was obtained from a man aged 25 to 45 in good health. Both conserved end residues are part of each CDR3. D genes are given only for firm matches. Clone size, where shown, is once, few, many, or a class for clones that have expanded.

length: 14; size: NA; D: NA; V: TRBV18; J: TRBJ2-7; CDR3: CASSPFDRSYEQYF; DNA: TGTGCCAGCTCACCATTCGACAGGTCCTACGAGCAGTACTTC
length: 13; size: NA; D: TRBD2; V: TRBV19; J: TRBJ2-2; CDR3: CASSGRVTGELFF; DNA: TGTGCCAGTAGCGGGAGGGTCACCGGGGAGCTGTTTTTT
length: 15; size: NA; D: TRBD2; V: TRBV7-3; J: TRBJ2-1; CDR3: CASSPAGVAGNEQFF; DNA: TGTGCCAGCAGCCCAGCGGGGGTGGCTGGCAATGAGCAGTTCTTC
length: 15; size: NA; D: TRBD2; V: TRBV5-1; J: TRBJ2-1; CDR3: CASSITSGIYNEQFF; DNA: TGCGCCAGCAGCATAACTAGCGGGATCTACAATGAGCAGTTCTTC
length: 13; size: few; D: NA; V: TRBV2; J: TRBJ2-2; CDR3: CASSGTRSGELFF; DNA: TGTGCCAGCAGTGGAACTAGGAGTGGGGAGCTGTTTTTT
length: 13; size: NA; D: NA; V: TRBV6-5; J: TRBJ2-7; CDR3: CASSRTSTYEQYF; DNA: TGTGCCAGCAGCCGGACGTCGACCTACGAGCAGTACTTC
length: 14; size: NA; D: TRBD2; V: TRBV29-1; J: TRBJ2-5; CDR3: CSVSIAGVQETQYF; DNA: TGCAGCGTGTCAATAGCGGGAGTACAAGAGACCCAGTACTTC
length: 15; size: NA; D: NA; V: TRBV30; J: TRBJ2-2; CDR3: CAWWTGEPNTGELFF; DNA: TGTGCCTGGTGGACGGGGGAGCCGAACACCGGGGAGCTGTTTTTT
length: 13; size: once; D: NA; V: TRBV7-2; J: TRBJ2-2; CDR3: CASSLWLGGELFF; DNA: TGTGCCAGCAGCTTATGGCTCGGCGGGGAGCTGTTTTTT
length: 14; size: NA; D: NA; V: TRBV30; J: TRBJ2-5; CDR3: CAWSRTGIQESQYF; DNA: TGTGCCTGGAGCAGAACAGGTATCCAAGAGAGCCAGTACTTC
length: 14; size: NA; D: TRBD2; V: TRBV7-3; J: TRBJ2-3; CDR3: CASSASGSTDTQYF; DNA: TGTGCCAGCAGCGCTAGCGGGAGCACAGATACGCAGTATTTT
length: 14; size: NA; D: NA; V: TRBV7-9; J: TRBJ2-1; CDR3: CATLPGAPYNEQFF; DNA: TGTGCCACCCTGCCAGGGGCCCCTTACAATGAGCAGTTCTTC
length: 14; size: NA; D: NA; V: TRBV5-1; J: TRBJ1-4; CDR3: CASKISGENEKLFF; DNA: TGCGCCAGCAAAATTTCAGGGGAGAATGAAAAACTGTTTTTT
length: 15; size: NA; D: TRBD1; V: TRBV5-1; J: TRBJ2-5; CDR3: CASSLAGTGEETQYF; DNA: TGCGCCAGCAGCTTGGCCGGGACAGGGGAAGAGACCCAGTACTTC
length: 15; size: NA; D: TRBD2; V: TRBV7-9; J: TRBJ2-7; CDR3: CASSPLPGLHPTWYF; DNA: TGTGCCAGCAGCCCTCTTCCGGGACTACACCCAACCTGGTACTTC
length: 14; size: once; D: NA; V: TRBV6-5; J: TRBJ2-5; CDR3: CASSYSPSVPLQYF; DNA: TGTGCCAGCAGTTACTCTCCTAGCGTGCCTCTCCAGTACTTC
length: 15; size: NA; D: NA; V: TRBV9; J: TRBJ2-6; CDR3: CASSAQGSGANVLTF; DNA: TGTGCCAGCAGCGCCCAAGGCTCTGGGGCCAACGTCCTGACTTTC
length: 12; size: NA; D: NA; V: TRBV5-1; J: TRBJ2-7; CDR3: CASSVDTYEQYF; DNA: TGCGCCAGCAGCGTTGACACTTACGAGCAGTACTTC
length: 16; size: NA; D: NA; V: TRBV2; J: TRBJ1-5; CDR3: CASSERVWGNNQPQHF; DNA: TGTGCCAGCAGTGAAAGAGTATGGGGAAACAATCAGCCCCAGCATTTT
length: 14; size: NA; D: TRBD1; V: TRBV7-6; J: TRBJ2-3; CDR3: CASSLRTGRDTQYF; DNA: TGTGCCAGCAGCCTGAGGACAGGGCGAGATACGCAGTATTTT
length: 16; size: NA; D: NA; V: TRBV11-3; J: TRBJ2-7; CDR3: CASSAKIPQEAYEQYF; DNA: TGTGCCAGCAGCGCCAAAATCCCCCAGGAGGCCTACGAGCAGTACTTC
length: 13; size: NA; D: NA; V: TRBV30; J: TRBJ2-2; CDR3: CAWNILATGELFF; DNA: TGTGCCTGGAACATACTAGCAACCGGGGAGCTGTTTTTT
length: 17; size: NA; D: NA; V: TRBV25-1; J: TRBJ2-1; CDR3: CASSEVTESTAYNEQFF; DNA: TGTGCCAGCAGTGAAGTAACCGAGTCGACCGCGTACAATGAGCAGTTCTTC
length: 14; size: NA; D: TRBD1; V: TRBV5-1; J: TRBJ2-7; CDR3: CASSLVQGANEQYF; DNA: TGCGCCAGCAGCTTGGTACAGGGGGCCAACGAGCAGTACTTC
length: 16; size: NA; D: NA; V: TRBV7-2; J: TRBJ2-7; CDR3: CASSSAGVPGAYEQYF; DNA: TGTGCCAGCAGCTCCGCCGGAGTTCCCGGAGCCTACGAGCAGTACTTC
length: 14; size: NA; D: TRBD2; V: TRBV27; J: TRBJ2-5; CDR3: CASRPGGKGETQYF; DNA: TGTGCCAGCCGTCCCGGGGGGAAGGGGGAGACCCAGTACTTC
length: 15; size: NA; D: NA; V: TRBV7-9; J: TRBJ2-2; CDR3: CASSFTRQNTGELFF; DNA: TGTGCCAGCAGCTTCACCCGGCAAAACACCGGGGAGCTGTTTTTT
length: 15; size: NA; D: NA; V: TRBV9; J: TRBJ2-3; CDR3: CASSVEGLRADTQYF; DNA: TGTGCCAGCAGCGTAGAGGGACTCCGCGCAGATACGCAGTATTTT
length: 14; size: NA; D: NA; V: TRBV27; J: TRBJ2-7; CDR3: CASSLHRAVGEQYF; DNA: TGTGCCAGCAGTTTACACAGGGCGGTAGGCGAGCAGTACTTC
length: 20; size: NA; D: TRBD2; V: TRBV19; J: TRBJ2-1; CDR3: CASSIDPGLAGGRFYNEQFF; DNA: TGTGCCAGTAGTATAGATCCGGGACTAGCGGGAGGTCGGTTCTACAATGAGCAGTTCTTC
length: 16; size: NA; D: NA; V: TRBV14; J: TRBJ1-3; CDR3: CASSQLMHLSGNTIYF; DNA: TGTGCCAGCAGCCAATTAATGCATCTCTCTGGAAACACCATATATTTT
length: 13; size: NA; D: NA; V: TRBV11-2; J: TRBJ1-1; CDR3: CASSLEVGTEAFF; DNA: TGTGCCAGCAGCTTAGAGGTGGGGACTGAAGCTTTCTTT
length: 14; size: NA; D: NA; V: TRBV2; J: TRBJ2-5; CDR3: CASSEVSQGRTQYF; DNA: TGTGCCAGCAGTGAAGTGAGCCAGGGGCGGACCCAGTACTTC
length: 15; size: NA; D: NA; V: TRBV7-9; J: TRBJ1-1; CDR3: CASSLALIGLTEAFF; DNA: TGTGCCAGCAGCTTAGCGCTAATAGGGCTCACTGAAGCTTTCTTT
length: 16; size: NA; D: NA; V: TRBV18; J: TRBJ2-1; CDR3: CASSPQQGLVNNEQFF; DNA: TGTGCCAGCTCACCCCAACAGGGTTTGGTTAACAATGAGCAGTTCTTC
length: 14; size: once; D: TRBD2; V: TRBV29-1; J: TRBJ2-1; CDR3: CSVEGLAGPYEQFF; DNA: TGCAGCGTTGAAGGACTAGCGGGACCGTATGAGCAGTTCTTC
length: 16; size: NA; D: NA; V: TRBV19; J: TRBJ1-5; CDR3: CASSNPAGRGNQPQHF; DNA: TGTGCCAGTAGTAACCCGGCAGGGAGAGGCAATCAGCCCCAGCATTTT
length: 11; size: NA; D: NA; V: TRBV25-1; J: TRBJ2-7; CDR3: CASSDRYEQYF; DNA: TGTGCCAGCAGTGATCGTTACGAGCAGTACTTC
length: 14; size: NA; D: NA; V: TRBV10-3; J: TRBJ1-5; CDR3: CAISEMLGGGPQHF; DNA: TGTGCCATCAGTGAGATGCTGGGAGGGGGGCCCCAGCATTTT
length: 12; size: NA; D: NA; V: TRBV9; J: TRBJ2-3; CDR3: CASSVGAGPQYF; DNA: TGTGCCAGCAGCGTAGGGGCAGGGCCGCAGTATTTT
length: 15; size: NA; D: NA; V: TRBV5-1; J: TRBJ2-6; CDR3: CASSLVVSGANVLTF; DNA: TGCGCCAGCAGCTTGGTGGTCTCTGGGGCCAACGTCCTGACTTTC
length: 18; size: NA; D: NA; V: TRBV28; J: TRBJ2-3; CDR3: CASSPAGGPTLYTDTQYF; DNA: TGTGCCAGCAGTCCCGCCGGGGGGCCGACCCTTTACACAGATACGCAGTATTTT
length: 13; size: once; D: TRBD2; V: TRBV9; J: TRBJ2-1; CDR3: CASSLSGRFEQFF; DNA: TGTGCCAGCAGCTTGAGCGGGAGGTTTGAGCAGTTCTTC
length: 12; size: NA; D: NA; V: TRBV6-6; J: TRBJ1-5; CDR3: CASSYSTREKHF; DNA: TGTGCCAGCAGTTACTCGACGAGGGAGAAACATTTT
length: 14; size: NA; D: TRBD1; V: TRBV19; J: TRBJ1-1; CDR3: CASSPARGKAEAFF; DNA: TGTGCCAGTAGCCCCGCCAGGGGGAAGGCTGAAGCTTTCTTT
length: 13; size: NA; D: NA; V: TRBV6-5; J: TRBJ2-3; CDR3: CASREIQTDTQYF; DNA: TGTGCCAGCAGGGAAATCCAAACAGATACGCAGTATTTT
length: 13; size: NA; D: NA; V: TRBV29-1; J: TRBJ2-5; CDR3: CSVDGLVQETQYF; DNA: TGCAGCGTTGATGGGCTCGTACAAGAGACCCAGTACTTC
length: 13; size: once; D: NA; V: TRBV7-2; J: TRBJ2-1; CDR3: CASRPGPDNEQFF; DNA: TGTGCCAGCAGACCTGGGCCAGACAATGAGCAGTTCTTC
length: 18; size: NA; D: NA; V: TRBV5-1; J: TRBJ1-2; CDR3: CASSLSSLPSGESYGYTF; DNA: TGCGCCAGCAGCTTGTCTTCCCTACCTTCAGGGGAAAGCTATGGCTACACCTTC
length: 17; size: once; D: NA; V: TRBV27; J: TRBJ2-7; CDR3: CASSLGDTGSSVYEQYF; DNA: TGTGCCAGCAGTTTGGGGGACACGGGGAGCTCAGTCTACGAGCAGTACTTC
length: 16; size: NA; D: TRBD1; V: TRBV10-3; J: TRBJ1-2; CDR3: CAISESGQGGVGGYTF; DNA: TGTGCCATCAGTGAGTCAGGACAGGGGGGAGTCGGCGGCTACACCTTC
length: 13; size: NA; D: TRBD1; V: TRBV6-6; J: TRBJ2-7; CDR3: CASSYSTGYEQYF; DNA: TGTGCCAGCAGTTACTCGACAGGGTACGAGCAGTACTTC